The clone carrying this TCR beta chain was picked up a small number of times. This CDR3 spans 15 amino acids. From germline, CDR1 is GTSNPN and CDR2 SVGIG (reference sequence). Trimming took off 0 bases at V and 0 bases at J, with 11 bases between the two ends. These data originate in a study of blood T cells in healthy people across ages. Then a second PCR, running roughly 7 to 11 cycles, was carried out with a sample-barcoded 5' primer and a J-beta primer mix. From the 5' RACE reads, TCRdb called clonotypes with MiXCR, one entry per CDR3 protein. This repertoire shows about 1.6 million distinct CDR3 sequences, roughly 30% found once; its top ten account for roughly 12%.

This TCR derives from a woman aged 30 to 39 in good health. The sample was blood. The rearrangement links TRBV30 to TRBJ1-2; D remains unclear. CDR3 bases: TGTGCCTGGAGTGTACTAACAGCCTCTAACTATGGCTACACCTTC. This codes for CAWSVLTASNYGYTF.